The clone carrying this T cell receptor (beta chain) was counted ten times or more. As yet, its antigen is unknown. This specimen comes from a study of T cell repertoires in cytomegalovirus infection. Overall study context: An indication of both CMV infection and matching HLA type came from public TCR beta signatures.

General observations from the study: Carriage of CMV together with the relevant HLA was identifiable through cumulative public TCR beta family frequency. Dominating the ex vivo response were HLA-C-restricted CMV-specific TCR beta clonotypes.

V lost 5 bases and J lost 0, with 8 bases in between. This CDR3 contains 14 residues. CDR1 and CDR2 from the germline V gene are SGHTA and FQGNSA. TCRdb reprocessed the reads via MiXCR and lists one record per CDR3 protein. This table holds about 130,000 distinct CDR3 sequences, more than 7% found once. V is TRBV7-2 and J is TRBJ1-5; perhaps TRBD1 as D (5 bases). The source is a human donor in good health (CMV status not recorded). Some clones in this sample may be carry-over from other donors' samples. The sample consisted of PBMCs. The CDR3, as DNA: TGTGCCAGCAGCCGGGACGGTAGCAATCAGCCCCAGCATTTT. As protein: CASSRDGSNQPQHF.